The clone carrying this TCR beta chain was seen only a few times. In TCRdb, the 5' RACE reads were re-called with MiXCR into one record per CDR3 protein. Here the sample spans more than 80,000 distinct CDR3 sequences, 15% to 20% being singletons. This CDR3 region has 17 residues. Germline loops: CDR1 LGHDT, CDR2 YNNKEL (reference sequence). Trimming stripped 6 bases from V and 0 bases from J, with 20 bases between. These data belong to a study of T-cell memory formation after mild COVID-19. Study-level information: Largely donor-specific TCR clusters were found.

The chain uses TRBV3-1 and TRBJ2-5; tentatively, D is TRBD1 (5 bases). The clonotype originates from an adult woman who had mild COVID-19 (a few samples of this study predate the infection). Cell type and time point are not known. Sequenced sample: PBMCs or a T cell subset sorted from them (not recorded which). The chain's CDR3 is CASSPLLGQRNQETQYF. CDR3 coding DNA: TGTGCCAGCAGTCCTCTTCTGGGGCAGAGGAACCAAGAGACCCAGTACTTC.